What follows describes a single T cell receptor (beta chain). V lost 6 bases, J lost 0 bases, and 14 bases lay in between. The germline V gene encodes CDR1 DFQATT and CDR2 SNEGSKA (reference sequence). The CDR3 runs 14 residues. The sample is drawn from a study of T cells in Graves' hyperthyroidism and ophthalmopathy. Amplification of TCR beta CDR3 regions used RNA as the template. HTBI primers were employed in a first-round RT-PCR of the TCR CDR3. TCRdb itself ran the multiplex PCR reads through MiXCR, one entry per CDR3 protein. The sample lists over 700,000 distinct CDR3 sequences; 38% were seen once.

The sample comprised blood. The receptor was isolated from a man aged 18 to 29 with Graves' hyperthyroidism. This rearrangement joins TRBV20-1 to TRBJ2-5; D unresolved. DNA for the CDR3: TGCAGTGCCACCGACCCTGCGGACCAAGAGACCCAGTACTTC. Translation: CSATDPADQETQYF.